This T cell receptor beta chain was recovered during a study of neurological immune-mediated disorders. In its sample, this clonotype was seen many times. V was shortened by 3 bases and J by 4 bases, with 12 bases between the two germline ends. CDR3 size: 14 residues. The cDNA was generated through 5'RACE incorporating 10-nucleotide random UMIs. In TCRdb, the 5' RACE reads were re-called with MiXCR into one record per CDR3 protein. The table records 60,000 to 70,000 distinct CDR3 sequences, more than 4.5% of them present only once. This TCR was sampled from a human donor with multiple sclerosis. The donor label of this sample is uncertain. V and J are TRBV12-3 or TRBV12-4 and TRBJ1-2; D is unresolved. The sample taken for sequencing was PBMCs. CDR3 sequence (DNA): TGTGCCAGCAGTTTTAATCGGGGAGGCTATGGCTACACCTTC. Its translation: CASSFNRGGYGYTF.